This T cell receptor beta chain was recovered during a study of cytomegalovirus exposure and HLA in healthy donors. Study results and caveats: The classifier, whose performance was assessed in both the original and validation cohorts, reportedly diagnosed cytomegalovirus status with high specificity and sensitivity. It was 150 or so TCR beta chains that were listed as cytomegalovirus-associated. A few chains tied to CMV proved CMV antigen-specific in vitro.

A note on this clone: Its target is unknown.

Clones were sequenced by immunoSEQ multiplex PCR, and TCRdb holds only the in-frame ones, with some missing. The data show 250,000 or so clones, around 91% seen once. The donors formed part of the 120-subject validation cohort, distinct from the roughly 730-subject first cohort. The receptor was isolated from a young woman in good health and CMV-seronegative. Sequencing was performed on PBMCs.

Here the CDR3 reads CASRPAGDGETQYF. CDR3 DNA sequence: TGTGCCAGCAGGCCAGCAGGGGATGGGGAGACCCAGTACTTC. This rearrangement joins TRBV6-6 to TRBJ2-5, with D possibly TRBD1 on 6 matching bases. The CDR3 covers 14 residues. Germline V CDR1 and CDR2: MNHNY, SVGAGI (reference sequence). The V and J ends lost 6 bases and 5 bases respectively, with 16 bases between them.